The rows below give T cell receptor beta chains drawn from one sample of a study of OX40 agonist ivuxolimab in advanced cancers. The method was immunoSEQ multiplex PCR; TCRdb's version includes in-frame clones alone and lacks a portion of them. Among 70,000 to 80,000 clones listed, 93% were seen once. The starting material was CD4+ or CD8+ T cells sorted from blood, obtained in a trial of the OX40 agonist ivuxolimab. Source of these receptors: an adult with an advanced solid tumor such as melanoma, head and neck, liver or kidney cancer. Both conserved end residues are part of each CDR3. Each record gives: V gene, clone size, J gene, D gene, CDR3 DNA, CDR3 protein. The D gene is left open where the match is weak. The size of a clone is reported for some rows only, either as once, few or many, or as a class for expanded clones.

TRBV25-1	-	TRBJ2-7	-	TGTGCCAGCAGTGAAACCCGAAGGTACGAGCAGTACTTC	CASSETRRYEQYF
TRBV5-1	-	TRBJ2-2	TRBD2	TGCGCCAGCAGCTTGGTTGGACTAGCGGGACCCGCCGGGGAGCTGTTTTTT	CASSLVGLAGPAGELFF
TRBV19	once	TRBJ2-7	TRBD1	TGTGCCAGTAGGGGCGGGACAGGGAGCTCCTACGAGCAGTACTTC	CASRGGTGSSYEQYF
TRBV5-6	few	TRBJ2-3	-	TGTGCCAGCAGCTTGAGCACAGATACGCAGTATTTT	CASSLSTDTQYF
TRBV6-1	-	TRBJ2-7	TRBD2	TGTGCCAGCAGTGCAGGACTAGTGGGCTACGAGCAGTACTTC	CASSAGLVGYEQYF
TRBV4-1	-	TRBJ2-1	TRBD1	TGCGCCAGCAGCCAGGGGGACAGGGCCTTCTTCTTC	CASSQGDRAFFF
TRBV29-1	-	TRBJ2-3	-	TGCAGCGTTGATCCGACAGGAGGGTCAGATACGCAGTATTTT	CSVDPTGGSDTQYF
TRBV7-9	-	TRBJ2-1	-	TGTGCCAGCAGCTTACCCTGGCCCCTTGAGCAGTTCTTC	CASSLPWPLEQFF
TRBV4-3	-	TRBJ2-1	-	TGCGCCAGCAGCCAGGTACAGGGCGGAGACTACAATGAGCAGTTCTTC	CASSQVQGGDYNEQFF
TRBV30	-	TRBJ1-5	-	TGTGCCTGGAGTGTAACCGGGGCTCAGCCCCAGCATTTT	CAWSVTGAQPQHF
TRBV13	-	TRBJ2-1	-	TGTGCCAGCAGCTCTTCGGTCTACAATGAGCAGTTCTTC	CASSSSVYNEQFF
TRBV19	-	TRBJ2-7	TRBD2	TGTGCCAGTACCCCTACCGGGAGGGCCACCGAGCAGTACTTC	CASTPTGRATEQYF
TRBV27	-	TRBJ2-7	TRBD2	TGTGCCAGCAGTTTATTGGGGACTAGCGGCTCCTACGAGCAGTACTTC	CASSLLGTSGSYEQYF
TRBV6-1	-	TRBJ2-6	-	TGTGCCACGGGATTTGGCTCTGGGGCCAACGTCCTGACTTTC	CATGFGSGANVLTF
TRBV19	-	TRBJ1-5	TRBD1	TGTGCCAGTCTAAGACGGACAGGGGATAGCAATCAGCCCCAGCATTTT	CASLRRTGDSNQPQHF
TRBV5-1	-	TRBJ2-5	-	TGCGCCAGCAGCTTGACGTTAAGACAGAGAGAAGAGACCCAGTACTTC	CASSLTLRQREETQYF
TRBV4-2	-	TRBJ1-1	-	TGTGCCAGCAGCCAAGACCCGTCTCACTCAGGGGTGGGTGAAGCTTTCTTT	CASSQDPSHSGVGEAFF
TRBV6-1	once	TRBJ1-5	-	TGTGCCAGCAGTGCTGAACGGACCAAGGGGTATGGCAATCAGCCCCAGCATTTT	CASSAERTKGYGNQPQHF
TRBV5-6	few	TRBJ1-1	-	TGTGCCAGCAGCCAGGGAATTGAAGCTTTCTTT	CASSQGIEAFF
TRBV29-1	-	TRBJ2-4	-	TGCAGCGTTGAACTGGCAGGGCCCAAAAACATTCAGTACTTC	CSVELAGPKNIQYF
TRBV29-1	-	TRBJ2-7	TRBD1	TGCAGCGTTGAAGACGGCCTACAGGGGAGAGGGAACGAGCAGTACTTC	CSVEDGLQGRGNEQYF
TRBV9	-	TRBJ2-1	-	TGTGCCAGCAGCGTAGAAGGGGGCTCCTACAATGAGCAGTTCTTC	CASSVEGGSYNEQFF
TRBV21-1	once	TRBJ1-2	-	TGTGCCAGCAGCTCTGATTCGACAGGGCCCACTTTTACTAACTATGGCTACACCTTC	CASSSDSTGPTFTNYGYTF
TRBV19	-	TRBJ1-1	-	TGTGCCACTAGGTGGGGGGACAAGGTCAACACTGAAGCTTTCTTT	CATRWGDKVNTEAFF
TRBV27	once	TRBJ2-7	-	TGTGCCAGCAGTTTATCGGGGGTCCCCCACGAGCAGTACTTC	CASSLSGVPHEQYF
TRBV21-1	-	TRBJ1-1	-	TGTGCCAGCAGCCCAGGACAGGGGCGGACGAACACTGAAGCTTTCTTT	CASSPGQGRTNTEAFF
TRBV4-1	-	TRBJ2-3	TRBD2	TGCGCCAGCAGCCAAAGAGCGGGAGGGAATGCTCGCACGCAGTATTTT	CASSQRAGGNARTQYF
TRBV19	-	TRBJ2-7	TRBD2	TGTGCCACCAGCGGGAGTCTCGAGCAGTACTTC	CATSGSLEQYF
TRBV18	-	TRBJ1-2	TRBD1	TGTGCCAGCTCGGTGGACAGGGGAGGATTGAGGTATGGCTACACCTTC	CASSVDRGGLRYGYTF
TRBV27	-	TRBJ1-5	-	TGTGCCAGCAGTTTCCGTGGGGGGAACCAGCCCCAGCATTTT	CASSFRGGNQPQHF
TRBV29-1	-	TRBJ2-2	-	TGCAGCGTTGAATGGGGGGGCGACCCCACCGGGGAGCTGTTTTTT	CSVEWGGDPTGELFF
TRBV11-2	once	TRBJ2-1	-	TGTGCCAGCAGCTTAGTAGGATCCACGCACAATGAGCAGTTCTTC	CASSLVGSTHNEQFF
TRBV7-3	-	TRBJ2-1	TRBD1	TGTGCCAGCAGCCCTCGACAGGGGTTCGATGAGCAGTTCTTC	CASSPRQGFDEQFF
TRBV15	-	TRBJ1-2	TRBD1	TGTGCCACCAGCAGAGATAAACCGGGACAGGGCCCTAACTATGGCTACACCTTC	CATSRDKPGQGPNYGYTF
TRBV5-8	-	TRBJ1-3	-	TGTGCCAGCAGCTATCTCTCCGCGCACCCACTCTTAGGAGCTGGAAACACCATATATTTT	CASSYLSAHPLLGAGNTIYF
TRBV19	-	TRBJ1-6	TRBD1	TGTGCCAGTAGTATGGGCATGACAGGGGAGCGGTCACCCCTCCACTTT	CASSMGMTGERSPLHF
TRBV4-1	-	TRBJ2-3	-	TGCGCCAGCAGCCAGGTAGGGCCAGATACGCAGTATTTT	CASSQVGPDTQYF
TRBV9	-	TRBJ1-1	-	TGTGCCAGCAGCGTAGGTGACAGTCTGAACACTGAAGCTTTCTTT	CASSVGDSLNTEAFF
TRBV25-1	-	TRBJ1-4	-	TGTGCCAGCAGTGAACAGGGGCTACGGACAGCAACTAATGAAAAACTGTTTTTT	CASSEQGLRTATNEKLFF
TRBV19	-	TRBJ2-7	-	TGTGCCAGTAGTAGGCCGGGCAGACCGACCTACGAGCAGTACTTC	CASSRPGRPTYEQYF
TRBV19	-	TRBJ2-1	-	TGTGCCAGTAGTATGGCCGGATACAATGAGCAGTTCTTC	CASSMAGYNEQFF
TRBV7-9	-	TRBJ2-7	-	TGTGCCAGCGTGGAGGGGAACTCCTACGAGCAGTACTTC	CASVEGNSYEQYF
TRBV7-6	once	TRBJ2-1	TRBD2	TGTGCCAGCAGCTTAACCCCAGCGGGGAGCTCCTACAATGAGCAGTTCTTC	CASSLTPAGSSYNEQFF
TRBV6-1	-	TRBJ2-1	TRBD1	TGTGCCAGCAGGGGACAGGAGTGGTTCTTC	CASRGQEWFF
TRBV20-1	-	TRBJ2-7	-	TGCAGTGCTAGGAGGGATTACGAGCAGTACTTC	CSARRDYEQYF
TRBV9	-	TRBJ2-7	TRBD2	TGTGCCAGCAGCCCGAGGACTAGCGGGAATGAGCAGTACTTC	CASSPRTSGNEQYF
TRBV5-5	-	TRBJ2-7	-	TGTGCCAGCAGCTTGATCCGGGGATTCGAGCAGTACTTC	CASSLIRGFEQYF
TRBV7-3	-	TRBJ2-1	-	TGTGCCAGCAGCTTAGAGAGGGGTGGTGAGCAGTTCTTC	CASSLERGGEQFF
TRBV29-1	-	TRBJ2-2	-	TGCAGCGTTACGGGGCAGGTGGCGACCGGGGAGCTGTTTTTT	CSVTGQVATGELFF
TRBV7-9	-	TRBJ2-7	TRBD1	TGTGCCAGCAGCCCGACAGGGGGCTACGAGCAGTACTTC	CASSPTGGYEQYF
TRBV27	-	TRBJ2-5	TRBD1	TGTGCCAGCAGTTCCAGGGGGCGCACAGAGACCCAGTACTTC	CASSSRGRTETQYF
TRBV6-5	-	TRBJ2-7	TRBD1	TGTGCCAGCAGCCTCGGGACAGGGGAACCCTACGAGCAGTACTTC	CASSLGTGEPYEQYF
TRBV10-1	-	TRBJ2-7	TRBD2	TGCGCCAGCAGTGAGGATGCGGGAGAAGGTAACGAGCAGTACTTC	CASSEDAGEGNEQYF
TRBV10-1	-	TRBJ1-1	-	TGCGCCAGCAGTGGCCCAGACACTGAAGCTTTCTTT	CASSGPDTEAFF
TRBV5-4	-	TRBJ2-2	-	TGTGCCAGCAGCTTATACTTCACCGGGGAGCTGTTTTTT	CASSLYFTGELFF
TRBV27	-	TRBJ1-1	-	TGTGCCAGCAAGGGGCTCAGGGCTCAGCCTGAAGCTTTCTTT	CASKGLRAQPEAFF